One and the same sample provided the 11 T cell receptor beta chains below, sequenced in a study of blood T cells in healthy people across ages. The second PCR ran about 6 to 12 cycles with a sample-barcoded 5' primer and J-beta primers. TCRdb re-called the 5' RACE reads with MiXCR, one entry per CDR3 protein. Of about 1.1 million distinct CDR3 sequences in the sample, less than 45% were seen once. Sequencing was performed on blood. The receptors here all came from a man aged 18 to 30 in good health.

The rearrangement uses TRBV18 and TRBJ1-6; D remains unclear. This CDR3 spans 15 amino acids. Trimming shortened V by 0 bases and J by 5 bases, and 8 bases separated the two germline ends. The V gene's germline CDR1 is KGHSH and CDR2 LQKENI. The chain's CDR3 is CASSPPGGNNSPLHF. CDR3 bases: TGTGCCAGCTCACCACCGGGTGGGAATAATTCACCCCTCCACTTT.

For this clonotype: The junction departs from the called germline gene at one end, perhaps through a read error. V and J are TRBV12-3 or TRBV12-4 and TRBJ1-1; D unresolved. CDR3 length: 8 amino acids. The CDR3 protein is CASSLAFF. The CDR3 DNA follows: TGTGCCAGCAGTCTAGCTTTCTTT.

This clonotype was counted between two and nine times. The chain links TRBV29-1 to TRBJ1-1; TRBD1 is a possible D gene (5 bases). The germline V and J ends were trimmed by 2 bases and 0 bases, with 13 bases remaining between them. CDR1 is SQVTM and CDR2 is ANQGSEA in the germline V gene. The CDR3 extends over 15 amino acids. DNA for the CDR3: TGCAGCGTTGAAAGAACCGGGACGGTGAACACTGAAGCTTTCTTT. It encodes CSVERTGTVNTEAFF. The full variable domain, in which reference TRBV29-1 and TRBJ1-1 provide the parts outside the CDR3, is SAVISQKPSRDICQRGTSLTIQCQVDSQVTMMFWYRQQPGQSLTLIATANQGSEATYESGFVIDKFPISRPNLTFSTLTVSNMSPEDSSIYLCSVERTGTVNTEAFFGQGTRLTVV.

This clonotype showed up just a few times. J is TRBJ2-5 and V is TRBV7-8, with no clear D. CDR1 is SGHVS, CDR2 FQNEAQ, per germline. Between the trimmed V and J ends, which lost 5 bases and 4 bases, there was a span of 20 bases. This CDR3 comprises 16 residues. The CDR3 is CASSNPVDTTGETQYF. Written as DNA, the CDR3 is TGTGCCAGCAGCAACCCCGTTGACACAACCGGAGAGACCCAGTACTTC.

In this sample, this clonotype turned up a few times. The chain joins TRBV20-1 to TRBJ1-5, with no clear D. CDR1 and CDR2 (germline): DFQATT, SNEGSKA (reference sequence). The CDR3 spans 16 residues. V lost 3 bases and J lost 0, with 15 bases in between. CDR3 protein: CSASDGKGYSNQPQHF. In nucleotides, the CDR3 is TGCAGTGCTAGTGACGGGAAGGGATATAGCAATCAGCCCCAGCATTTT.

A remark on this clonotype: The germline gene is not matched at one end of the junction; a read error may be the cause. V is TRBV4-2 and J is TRBJ1-2, with 7 bases that match TRBD1. The CDR3 consists of 15 residues. CDR1 is LGHNA and CDR2 is YNFKEQ in the germline V gene. CDR3: CAISQDREKYYGYTF. CDR3 DNA: TGTGCCATCAGCCAAGACAGGGAAAAATACTATGGCTACACCTTC.

The chain links TRBV7-6 to TRBJ2-2; 8 positions match TRBD1. This CDR3 comprises 14 residues. Germline V gene data show CDR1 as SGHVS and CDR2 as FNYEAQ. J was trimmed by 4 bases and V by 6 bases; bases with no gene match: 4. The CDR3 loop is CASRGQESTGELFF. In DNA form, the CDR3 reads TGTGCCAGCAGGGGACAGGAGTCCACCGGGGAGCTGTTTTTT.

This clonotype was seen more than once but under ten times. The chain combines TRBV29-1 with TRBJ1-1; a weak D match, TRBD1 (5 bases). The CDR3 has 12 amino acids. Germline V lookup: CDR1 SQVTM, CDR2 ANQGSEA. Trimming pared 7 bases from V and 4 bases from J, leaving 13 bases between. The CDR3 DNA follows: TGCAGCGCCCAGGGACTGATCACTGAAGCTTTCTTT. Translation gives CSAQGLITEAFF. The whole variable domain, filled in from reference TRBV29-1 and TRBJ1-1, reads SAVISQKPSRDICQRGTSLTIQCQVDSQVTMMFWYRQQPGQSLTLIATANQGSEATYESGFVIDKFPISRPNLTFSTLTVSNMSPEDSSIYLCSAQGLITEAFFGQGTRLTVV.

The chain has TRBV3-1 and TRBJ1-2, with TRBD1 matching 7 bases. The CDR3 has 19 residues. V shed 4 bases, J shed 4 bases, and the junction held 21 bases outside the gene matches. Per germline, CDR1 LGHDT and CDR2 YNNKEL (reference sequence). The CDR3 here is CASSPRRKGGPTLSYGYTF. CDR3 coding DNA: TGTGCCAGCAGCCCCCGGAGGAAAGGGGGCCCAACCCTTAGCTATGGCTACACCTTC.

The chain carries TRBV10-3 and TRBJ1-1, with no clear D. The V and J ends lost 0 bases and 2 bases respectively, with 16 bases between them. Germline-derived CDR1 and CDR2 are ENHRY and SYGVKD. CDR3 length: 17 amino acids. CDR3 residues: CAISESSGPVINTEAFF. CDR3 sequence (DNA): TGTGCCATCAGTGAGTCGAGCGGCCCCGTAATTAACACTGAAGCTTTCTTT.

This clonotype was seen a handful of times. The gene calls are TRBV4-3 and TRBJ1-6; unclear D gene. Germline CDR1 reads LGHNA; CDR2 reads YSLEER. This CDR3 comprises 12 residues. The V gene lost 2 bases and the J gene lost 6 bases, with 2 bases spanning the gap. For the CDR3, the DNA is TGCGCCAGCAGCCAACCTAATTCACCCCTCCACTTT. Encoded protein: CASSQPNSPLHF.